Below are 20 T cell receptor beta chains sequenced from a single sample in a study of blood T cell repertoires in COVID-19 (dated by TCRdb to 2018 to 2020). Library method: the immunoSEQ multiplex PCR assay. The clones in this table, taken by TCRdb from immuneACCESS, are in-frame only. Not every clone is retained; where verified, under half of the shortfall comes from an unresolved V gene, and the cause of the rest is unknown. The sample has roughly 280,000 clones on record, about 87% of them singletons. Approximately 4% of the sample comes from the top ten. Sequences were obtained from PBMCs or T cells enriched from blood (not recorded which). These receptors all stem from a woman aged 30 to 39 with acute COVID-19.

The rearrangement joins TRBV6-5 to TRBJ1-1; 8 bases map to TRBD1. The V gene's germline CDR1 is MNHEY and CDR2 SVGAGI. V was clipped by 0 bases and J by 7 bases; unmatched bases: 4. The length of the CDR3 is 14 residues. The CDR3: CASSYSDRAGEAFF. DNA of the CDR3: TGTGCCAGCAGTTACTCGGACAGGGCAGGTGAAGCTTTCTTT.

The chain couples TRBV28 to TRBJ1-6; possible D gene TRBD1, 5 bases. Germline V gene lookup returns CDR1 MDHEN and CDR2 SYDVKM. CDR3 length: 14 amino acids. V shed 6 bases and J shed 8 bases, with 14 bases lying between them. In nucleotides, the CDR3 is TGTGCCAGCAGCCCGGTGGGGCACGATTCACCCCTCCACTTT. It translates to CASSPVGHDSPLHF.

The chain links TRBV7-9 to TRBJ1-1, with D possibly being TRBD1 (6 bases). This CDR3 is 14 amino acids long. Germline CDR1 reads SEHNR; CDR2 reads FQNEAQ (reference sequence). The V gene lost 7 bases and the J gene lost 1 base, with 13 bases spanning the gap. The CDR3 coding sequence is TGTGCCAGCACCCCGTCAGGGGCGAACACTGAAGCTTTCTTT. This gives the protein CASTPSGANTEAFF. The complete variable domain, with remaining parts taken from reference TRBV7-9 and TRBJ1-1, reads DTGVSQNPRHKITKRGQNVTFRCDPISEHNRLYWYRQTLGQGPEFLTYFQNEAQLEKSRLLSDRFSAERPKGSFSTLEIQRTEQGDSAMYLCASTPSGANTEAFFGQGTRLTVV.

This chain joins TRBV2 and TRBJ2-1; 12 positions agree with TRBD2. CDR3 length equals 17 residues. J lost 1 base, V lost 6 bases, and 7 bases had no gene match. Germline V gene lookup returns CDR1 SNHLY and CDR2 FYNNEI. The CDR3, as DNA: TGTGCCAGCAGGGGAACGACTAGCGGGAGATCCTACAATGAGCAGTTCTTC. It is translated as CASRGTTSGRSYNEQFF.

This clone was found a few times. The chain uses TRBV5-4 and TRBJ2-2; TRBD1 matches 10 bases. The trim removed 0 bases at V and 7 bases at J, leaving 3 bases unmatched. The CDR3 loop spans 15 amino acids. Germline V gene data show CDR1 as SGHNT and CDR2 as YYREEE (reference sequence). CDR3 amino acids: CASSLGTGGIGELFF. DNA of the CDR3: TGTGCCAGCAGCTTGGGGACAGGGGGTATCGGGGAGCTGTTTTTT.

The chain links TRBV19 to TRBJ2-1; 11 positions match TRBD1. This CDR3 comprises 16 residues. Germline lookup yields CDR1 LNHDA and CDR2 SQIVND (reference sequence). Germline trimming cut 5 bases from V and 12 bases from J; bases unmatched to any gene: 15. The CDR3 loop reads CASSPRDRGGIGVQFF. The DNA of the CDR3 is TGTGCCAGTAGTCCTCGGGACAGGGGGGGTATCGGTGTGCAGTTCTTC.

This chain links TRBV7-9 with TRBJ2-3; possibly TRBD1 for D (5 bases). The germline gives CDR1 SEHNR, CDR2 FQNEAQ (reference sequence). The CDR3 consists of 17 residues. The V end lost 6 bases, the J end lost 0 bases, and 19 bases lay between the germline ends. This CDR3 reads CASSPRQGMSSTDTQYF. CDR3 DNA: TGTGCCAGCAGTCCTCGTCAGGGCATGTCTAGCACAGATACGCAGTATTTT.

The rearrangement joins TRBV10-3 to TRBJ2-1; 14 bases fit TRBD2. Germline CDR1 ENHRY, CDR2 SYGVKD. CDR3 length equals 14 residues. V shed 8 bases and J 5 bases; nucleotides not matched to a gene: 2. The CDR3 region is CAIGGLAGDNEQFF. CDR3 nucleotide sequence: TGTGCCATCGGGGGACTAGCGGGAGACAATGAGCAGTTCTTC.

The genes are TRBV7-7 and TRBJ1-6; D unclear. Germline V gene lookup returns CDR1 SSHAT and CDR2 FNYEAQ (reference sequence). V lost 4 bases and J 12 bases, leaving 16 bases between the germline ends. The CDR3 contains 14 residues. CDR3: CASSSGLNSEPLHF. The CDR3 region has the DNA TGTGCCAGCAGCTCCGGACTCAACTCTGAACCCCTCCACTTT.

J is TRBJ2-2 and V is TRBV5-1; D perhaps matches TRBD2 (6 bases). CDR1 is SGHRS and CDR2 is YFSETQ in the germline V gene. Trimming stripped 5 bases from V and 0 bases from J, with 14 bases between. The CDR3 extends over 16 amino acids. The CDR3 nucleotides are TGCGCCAGCAGTGGATTGGCGGGGACGAACACCGGGGAGCTGTTTTTT. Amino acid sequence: CASSGLAGTNTGELFF.

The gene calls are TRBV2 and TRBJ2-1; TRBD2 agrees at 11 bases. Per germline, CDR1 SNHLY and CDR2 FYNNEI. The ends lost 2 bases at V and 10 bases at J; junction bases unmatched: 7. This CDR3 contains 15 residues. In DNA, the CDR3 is TGTGCCAGCAGTGAACAACTAGCGGGAGTAGTCGAGCAGTTCTTC. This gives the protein CASSEQLAGVVEQFF.

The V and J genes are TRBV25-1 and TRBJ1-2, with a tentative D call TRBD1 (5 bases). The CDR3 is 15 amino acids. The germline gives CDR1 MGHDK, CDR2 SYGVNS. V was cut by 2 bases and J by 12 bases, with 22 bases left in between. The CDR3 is CASSEKSDGHVLHTF. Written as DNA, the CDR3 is TGTGCCAGCAGTGAAAAATCCGACGGACATGTTCTTCACACCTTC.

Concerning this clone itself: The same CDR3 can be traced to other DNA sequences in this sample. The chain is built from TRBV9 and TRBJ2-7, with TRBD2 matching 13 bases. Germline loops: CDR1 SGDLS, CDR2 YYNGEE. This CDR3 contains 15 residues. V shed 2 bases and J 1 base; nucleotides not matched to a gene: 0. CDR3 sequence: CASSVGLAGSYEQYF. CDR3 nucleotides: TGTGCCAGCAGCGTGGGACTAGCGGGGTCCTACGAGCAGTACTTC.

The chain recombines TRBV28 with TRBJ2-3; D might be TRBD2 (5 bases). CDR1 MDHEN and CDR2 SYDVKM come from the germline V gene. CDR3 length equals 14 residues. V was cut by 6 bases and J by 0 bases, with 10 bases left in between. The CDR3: CASRIATSTDTQYF. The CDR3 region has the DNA TGTGCCAGCAGGATAGCGACGAGCACAGATACGCAGTATTTT.

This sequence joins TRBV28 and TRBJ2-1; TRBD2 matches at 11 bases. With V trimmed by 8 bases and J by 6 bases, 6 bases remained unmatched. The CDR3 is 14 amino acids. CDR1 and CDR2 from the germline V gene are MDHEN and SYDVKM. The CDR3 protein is CASLTSGKFNEQFF. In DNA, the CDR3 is TGTGCCAGCCTGACTAGCGGGAAGTTCAATGAGCAGTTCTTC.

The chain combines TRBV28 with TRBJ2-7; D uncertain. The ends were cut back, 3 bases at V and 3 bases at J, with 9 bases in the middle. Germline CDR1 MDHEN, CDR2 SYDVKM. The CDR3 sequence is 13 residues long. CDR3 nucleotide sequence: TGTGCCAGCAGTTTGTCAGGTTACTACGAGCAGTACTTC. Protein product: CASSLSGYYEQYF.

The CDR3 nucleotides are TGTGCCAGCAGCCCGAGCGGGAACTCCTACAATGAGCAGTTCTTC. It is translated as CASSPSGNSYNEQFF. The chain is built from TRBV9 and TRBJ2-1; 7 nucleotides match TRBD2. With V trimmed by 4 bases and J by 0 bases, 4 bases remained unmatched. Per the germline V gene, CDR1 is SGDLS and CDR2 is YYNGEE. This CDR3 has 15 residues.

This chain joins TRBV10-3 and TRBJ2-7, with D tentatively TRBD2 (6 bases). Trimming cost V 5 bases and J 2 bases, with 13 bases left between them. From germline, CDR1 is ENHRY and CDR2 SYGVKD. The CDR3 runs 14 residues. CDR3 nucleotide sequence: TGTGCCATCAGTTTCTCTAGCGTCCCCTACGAGCAGTACTTC. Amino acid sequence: CAISFSSVPYEQYF.

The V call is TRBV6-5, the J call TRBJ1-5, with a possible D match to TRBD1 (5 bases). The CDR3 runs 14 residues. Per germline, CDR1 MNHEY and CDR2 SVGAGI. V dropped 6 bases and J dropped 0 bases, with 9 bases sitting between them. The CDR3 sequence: CASSDSSSNQPQHF. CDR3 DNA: TGTGCCAGCAGCGACAGCTCTAGCAATCAGCCCCAGCATTTT.

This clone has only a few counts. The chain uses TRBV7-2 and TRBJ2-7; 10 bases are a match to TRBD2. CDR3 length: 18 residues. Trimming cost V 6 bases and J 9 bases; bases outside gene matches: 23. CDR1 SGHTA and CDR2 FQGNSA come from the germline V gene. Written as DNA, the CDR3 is TGTGCCAGCAGTTTTGTCAGCGGGAGGGCCGCTGAGGTTTGGGGGCAGTACTTC. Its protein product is CASSFVSGRAAEVWGQYF.